This T cell receptor beta chain appears in the sequencing data of a study of blood T cells in healthy people across ages. The CDR3 has 15 amino acids. CDR1 is SGHDN, CDR2 FVKESK, per germline. The V end was cut by 9 bases, the J end by 6 bases, with 21 bases between. Alongside a J-beta primer mix, a sample-barcoded 5' primer served in a second PCR lasting roughly 7 to 11 cycles. TCRdb re-analysed the 5' RACE reads in MiXCR, keeping a single row per CDR3 protein. The table records around 1,000,000 distinct CDR3 sequences, about two fifths of them present only once. This clonotype showed up just a few times.

The V call is TRBV14, the J call TRBJ1-5; a weak D match, TRBD1 (5 bases). The TCR sequence derives from a man aged 18 to 30 in good health. The sample taken for sequencing was blood. CDR3 nucleotide sequence: TGTGCCAGAAACCCCGACCGACAGTGGGGTCAGCCCCAGCATTTT. Protein: CARNPDRQWGQPQHF.